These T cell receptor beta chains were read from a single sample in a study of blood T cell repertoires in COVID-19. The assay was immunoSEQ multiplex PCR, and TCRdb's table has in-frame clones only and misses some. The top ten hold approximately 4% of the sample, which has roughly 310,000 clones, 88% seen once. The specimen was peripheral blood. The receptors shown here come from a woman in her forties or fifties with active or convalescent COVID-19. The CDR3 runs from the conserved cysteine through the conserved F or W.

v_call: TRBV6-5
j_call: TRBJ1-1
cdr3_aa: CASGREALGAFF

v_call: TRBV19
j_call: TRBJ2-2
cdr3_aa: CASSIRTSGRSGELFF

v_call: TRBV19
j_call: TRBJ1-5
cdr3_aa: CASQGIVIRSNQPQHF

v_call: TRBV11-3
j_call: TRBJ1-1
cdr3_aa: CASSGARNTEAFF

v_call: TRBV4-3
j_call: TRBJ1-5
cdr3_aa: CASSQVEGNQPQHF

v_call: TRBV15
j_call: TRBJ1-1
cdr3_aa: CATSRGVDTEAFF

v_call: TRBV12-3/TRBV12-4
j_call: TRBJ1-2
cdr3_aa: CASSRTHGYTF

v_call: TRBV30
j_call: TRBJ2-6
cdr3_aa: CAWSKSGSSGANVLTF

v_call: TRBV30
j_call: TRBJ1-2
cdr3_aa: CAWSVQGSPYGYTF

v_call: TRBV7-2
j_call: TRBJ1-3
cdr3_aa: CASSLEGYAGASGNTIYF

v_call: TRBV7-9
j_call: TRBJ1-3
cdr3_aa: CASSFRVGGAGNTIYF

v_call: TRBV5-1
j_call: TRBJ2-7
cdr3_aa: CASSPRLEGEQYF

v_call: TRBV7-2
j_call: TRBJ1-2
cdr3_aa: CASSLAPTGGGYTF

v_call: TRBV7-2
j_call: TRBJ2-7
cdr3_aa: CASSLVAGGPEQYF

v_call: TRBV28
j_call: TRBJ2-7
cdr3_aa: CASSFRTGSDFYEQYF

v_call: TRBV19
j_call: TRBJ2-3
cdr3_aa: CASRPGLAGDTQYF

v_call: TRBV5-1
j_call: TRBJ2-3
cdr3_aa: CASSSGREYADTQYF

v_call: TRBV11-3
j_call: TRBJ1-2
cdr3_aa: CASSLDRGDGYTF

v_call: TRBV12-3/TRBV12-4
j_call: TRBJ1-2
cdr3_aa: CASSFPGGYGYTF

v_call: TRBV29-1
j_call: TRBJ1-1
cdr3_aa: CSVEASSLEAFF

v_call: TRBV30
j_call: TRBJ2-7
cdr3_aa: CAWSFRLATNYEQYF

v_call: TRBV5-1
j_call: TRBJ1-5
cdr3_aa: CASSLGGGQPQHF

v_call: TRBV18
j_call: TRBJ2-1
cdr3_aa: CASSAGLERVDNEQFF

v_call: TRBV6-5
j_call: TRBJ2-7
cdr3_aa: CASSYSMLAGYYEQYF

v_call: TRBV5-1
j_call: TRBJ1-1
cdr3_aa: CASSLDRETEAFF

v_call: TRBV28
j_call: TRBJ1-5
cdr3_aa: CASSLISGGGSKPQHF

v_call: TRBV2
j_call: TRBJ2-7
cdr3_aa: CASHRGGGEQYF

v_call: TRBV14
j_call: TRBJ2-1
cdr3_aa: CASSPHSGLAFGNEQFF

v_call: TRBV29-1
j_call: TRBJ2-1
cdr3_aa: CSVGSGRPREQFF

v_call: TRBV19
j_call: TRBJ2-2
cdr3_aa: CASSIGTGGLMDTGELFF

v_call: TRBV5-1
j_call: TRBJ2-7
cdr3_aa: CASSVGQFSYEQYF

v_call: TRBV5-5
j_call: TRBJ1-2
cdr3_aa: CASSLGGGYGYTF

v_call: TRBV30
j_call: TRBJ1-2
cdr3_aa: CAWSNTGGGYTF

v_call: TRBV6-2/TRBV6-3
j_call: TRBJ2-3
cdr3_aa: CASSRGTGADTQYF

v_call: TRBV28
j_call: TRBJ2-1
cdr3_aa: CASTRTGTSYNEQFF

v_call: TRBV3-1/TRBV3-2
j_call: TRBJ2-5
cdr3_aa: CASSLRTEGVETQYF

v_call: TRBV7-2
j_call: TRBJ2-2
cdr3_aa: CASSLSGGGELFF

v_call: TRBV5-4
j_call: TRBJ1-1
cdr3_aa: CASSLSGAGNTEAFF

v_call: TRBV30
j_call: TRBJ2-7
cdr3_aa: CAWSELREAVYEQYF

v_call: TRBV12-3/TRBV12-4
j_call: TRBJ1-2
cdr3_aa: CASSLGSYGYTF

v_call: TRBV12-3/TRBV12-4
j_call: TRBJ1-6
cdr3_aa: CASSSSGSPLHF

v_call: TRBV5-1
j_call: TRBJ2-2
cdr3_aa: CASSFRQANTGELFF

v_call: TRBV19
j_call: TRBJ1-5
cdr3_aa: CASRWGWGQPQHF

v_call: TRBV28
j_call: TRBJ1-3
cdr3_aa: CASSPRGLIGGRGNTIYF

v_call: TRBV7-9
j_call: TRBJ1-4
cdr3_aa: CASSLNRGQDEKLFF